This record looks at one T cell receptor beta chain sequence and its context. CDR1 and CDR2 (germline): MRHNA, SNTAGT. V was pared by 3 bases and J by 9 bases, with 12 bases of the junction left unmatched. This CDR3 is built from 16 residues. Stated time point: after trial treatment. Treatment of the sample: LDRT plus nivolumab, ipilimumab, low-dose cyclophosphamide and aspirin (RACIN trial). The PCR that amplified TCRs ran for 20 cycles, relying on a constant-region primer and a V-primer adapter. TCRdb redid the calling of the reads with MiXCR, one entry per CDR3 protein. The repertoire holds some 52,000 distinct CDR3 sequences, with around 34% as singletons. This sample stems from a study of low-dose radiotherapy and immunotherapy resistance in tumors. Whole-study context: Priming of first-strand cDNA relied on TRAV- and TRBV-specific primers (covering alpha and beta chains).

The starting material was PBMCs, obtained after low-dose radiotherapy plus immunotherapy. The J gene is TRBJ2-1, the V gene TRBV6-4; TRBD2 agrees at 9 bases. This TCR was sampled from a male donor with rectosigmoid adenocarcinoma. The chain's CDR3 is CASSETSGGRGAEQFF. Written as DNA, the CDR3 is TGTGCCAGCAGTGAGACTAGCGGAGGTAGGGGGGCTGAGCAGTTCTTC.